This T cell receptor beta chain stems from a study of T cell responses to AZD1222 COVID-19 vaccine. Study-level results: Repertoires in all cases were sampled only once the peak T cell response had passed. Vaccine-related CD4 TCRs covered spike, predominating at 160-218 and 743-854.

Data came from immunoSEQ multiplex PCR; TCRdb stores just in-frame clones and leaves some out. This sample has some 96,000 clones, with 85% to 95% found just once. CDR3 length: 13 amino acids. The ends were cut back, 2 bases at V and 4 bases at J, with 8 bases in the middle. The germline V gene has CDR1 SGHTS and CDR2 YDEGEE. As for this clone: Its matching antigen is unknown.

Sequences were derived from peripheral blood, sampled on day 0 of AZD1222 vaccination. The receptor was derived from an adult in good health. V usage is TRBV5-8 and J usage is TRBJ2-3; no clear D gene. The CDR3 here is CASSFKAADTQYF. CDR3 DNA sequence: TGTGCCAGCAGCTTTAAAGCTGCAGATACGCAGTATTTT.